The following is a T cell receptor beta chain sequence with its context. No antigen is known for it. The data originate from a study of spatial heterogeneity in lung cancer. Every TCR cDNA molecule carried a tag that served as a unique molecular identifier. TCRdb re-called the 5' RACE reads with MiXCR, one entry per CDR3 protein. There are approximately 90,000 distinct CDR3 sequences in the sample; under 9% occur only once, and 6.9% lies in the top ten. Study-wide results and limits: Ubiquitous expanded tumor TCRs were observed in blood more at resection than follow-up.

The CDR3 extends over 13 amino acids. Trimming pared 0 bases from V and 7 bases from J, leaving 10 bases between. Looked up from germline, CDR1 is DFQATT and CDR2 is SNEGSKA (reference sequence). Time point denoted: sample taken at primary tumor resection. Without sorting, whole RNA was sequenced from tumor, nontumor lung or frozen PBMC. Samples came from 65 to 75 TRACERx patients with untreated early-stage lung cancer. The receptor was isolated from a male donor with early-stage non-small cell lung cancer. The chain employs TRBV20-1 and TRBJ2-1, with D possibly TRBD2 on 6 matching bases. This specimen was PBMCs, taken at surgery. The CDR3 here is CSARDASANEQFF. CDR3 DNA sequence: TGCAGTGCTAGAGATGCTAGCGCAAATGAGCAGTTCTTC.